The 20 T cell receptor beta chains listed next were all sequenced from one sample in a study of shared clonotypes between healthy human individuals. Selected positively for CCR7 and CD45RO-negative, naive CD8 cells excluded terminally differentiated effector memory CD45RA+ cells. Some clones are missing from TCRdb's copy, which holds only in-frame ones; the method was immunoSEQ multiplex PCR. This repertoire shows around 2,000,000 clones, about 95% found once; its top ten account for roughly 1%. The specimen sequenced was naive CD8+ T cells sorted from blood. The receptors stem from a man aged 18 to 29 in good health.

As for this clone: Other DNA variants within this sample encode the same CDR3. The V gene is TRBV4-1, the J gene TRBJ2-7; maybe TRBD1 (6 bases). Germline lookup yields CDR1 MGHRA and CDR2 YSYEKL. The germline V and J ends were trimmed by 4 bases and 3 bases, with 10 bases remaining between them. The CDR3 sequence is 13 residues long. The DNA of the CDR3 is TGCGCCAGCAGCCTCAAGACAGGCTACGAGCAGTACTTC. The encoded protein is CASSLKTGYEQYF.

V is TRBV4-3 and J is TRBJ2-2, with 7 bases that match TRBD1. Unmatched junction bases numbered 7, after V lost 3 bases and J lost 0 bases. This CDR3 is 17 amino acids long. Germline CDR1 and CDR2: LGHNA and YSLEER. CDR3 coding DNA: TGCGCCAGCAGCCAGTCGGGGCAGGGGGCGAACACCGGGGAGCTGTTTTTT. This encodes CASSQSGQGANTGELFF.

Comment on this clone: Other DNA sequences from this sample encode an identical CDR3 as well. This sequence joins TRBV7-2 and TRBJ2-7; D is unclear. CDR1 and CDR2 (germline): SGHTA, FQGNSA. The CDR3 contains 12 residues. V shed 1 base and J shed 4 bases, with 5 bases lying between them. The CDR3 sequence: CASSLVAYEQYF. The CDR3 DNA reads as TGTGCCAGCAGCTTAGTTGCTTACGAGCAGTACTTC.

The chain carries TRBV6-6 and TRBJ2-7; weak D call: TRBD2 (6 bases). The germline gives CDR1 MNHNY, CDR2 SVGAGI (reference sequence). The CDR3 totals 16 residues. Trimming cost V 2 bases and J 2 bases, with 16 bases left between them. CDR3: CASSYRLGRVTYEQYF. CDR3 DNA: TGTGCCAGCAGTTACCGACTAGGGCGGGTCACCTACGAGCAGTACTTC.

This chain uses TRBV2 with TRBJ2-1; TRBD2 might be the D (6 bases). The CDR3 is 18 amino acids. The germline gives CDR1 SNHLY, CDR2 FYNNEI. The V end lost 6 bases, the J end lost 0 bases, and 21 bases lay between the germline ends. The CDR3 sequence: CASSVDHRGLHSYNEQFF. The DNA of the CDR3 is TGTGCCAGCAGCGTTGACCATCGGGGACTCCACTCCTACAATGAGCAGTTCTTC.

The chain recombines TRBV11-2 with TRBJ1-1, with a weak D call TRBD1 (6 bases). The germline V and J ends were trimmed by 5 bases and 1 base, with 17 bases remaining between them. This CDR3 has 16 amino acids. Germline V CDR1 and CDR2: SGHAT, FQNNGV. The CDR3 region has the DNA TGTGCCAGCAGCCCAAGTACCCTGACAGGGAACACTGAAGCTTTCTTT. It translates to CASSPSTLTGNTEAFF. Filled out from reference TRBV11-2 and TRBJ1-1, the complete variable domain reads EAGVAQSPRYKIIEKRQSVAFWCNPISGHATLYWYQQILGQGPKLLIQFQNNGVVDDSQLPKDRFSAERLKGVDSTLKIQPAKLEDSAVYLCASSPSTLTGNTEAFFGQGTRLTVV.

The chain has TRBV10-2 and TRBJ1-2, with D uncertain. The CDR3 is 15 amino acids. CDR1 and CDR2 from the germline V gene are WSHSY and SAAADI. The V and J ends lost 2 bases and 8 bases respectively, with 18 bases between them. CDR3: CASSELVGVPGGYTF. The CDR3 DNA reads as TGCGCCAGCAGTGAGCTTGTCGGCGTGCCAGGAGGCTACACCTTC.

With respect to this clone: This may stem from a read error, because a much larger clone lies one nucleotide away. The V gene is TRBV11-3, the J gene TRBJ1-1; D ambiguous. Trimming shortened V by 0 bases and J by 1 base, and 3 bases separated the two germline ends. The germline V gene encodes CDR1 SGHNT and CDR2 YENEEA. There are 13 residues in the CDR3. The CDR3 sequence: CASSLEGNTEAFF. In nucleotides, the CDR3 is TGTGCCAGCAGCTTAGAGGGGAACACTGAAGCTTTCTTT.

A note on this clone: Other DNA sequences of this sample code for an identical CDR3. The chain links TRBV27 to TRBJ2-3, with D maybe TRBD1 (6 bases). The V end lost 3 bases, the J end lost 2 bases, and 9 bases lay between the germline ends. CDR3 length equals 14 residues. The germline V gene has CDR1 MNHEY and CDR2 SMNVEV (reference sequence). CDR3 in amino acids: CASSLGHSTDTQYF. In nucleotides, the CDR3 is TGTGCCAGCAGTTTGGGACATTCCACAGATACGCAGTATTTT.

Remarks on this clone: The sample carries other DNA sequences with the same CDR3. The chain has TRBV6-6 and TRBJ2-2; D gene uncertain. Germline V CDR1 and CDR2: MNHNY, SVGAGI (reference sequence). V was trimmed by 8 bases and J by 5 bases, leaving 6 bases between them. CDR3 length: 11 residues. DNA for the CDR3: TGTGCCAGCGGATATACCGGGGAGCTGTTTTTT. Protein: CASGYTGELFF.

Regarding this clone: Other nucleotide sequences from this sample produce the same CDR3. The chain uses TRBV6-1 and TRBJ2-7; D might be TRBD1 (5 bases). This CDR3 has 13 amino acids. Trimming removed 6 bases at V and 2 bases at J, with 11 bases between. Germline V lookup: CDR1 MNHNS, CDR2 SASEGT. This CDR3 reads CASSPGHTYEQYF. CDR3 bases: TGTGCCAGCAGCCCCGGACACACCTACGAGCAGTACTTC.

The DNA for the CDR3 is TGTGCCAGCACGGACACCGGGGAGCTGTTTTTT. This gives the protein CASTDTGELFF. The rearrangement uses TRBV5-4 and TRBJ2-2; D is ambiguous. Germline CDR1 SGHNT, CDR2 YYREEE (reference sequence). The CDR3 spans 11 residues. Trimming shortened V by 6 bases and J by 3 bases, and 3 bases separated the two germline ends.

This chain links TRBV5-1 with TRBJ2-3; D unclear. Trimming left V 6 bases short and J 0 bases short, with 11 bases between. The CDR3 extends over 14 amino acids. Germline CDR1 SGHRS, CDR2 YFSETQ. The CDR3: CASKLGMSTDTQYF. CDR3 sequence (DNA): TGCGCCAGCAAGCTTGGCATGAGCACAGATACGCAGTATTTT.

This chain joins TRBV5-6 and TRBJ2-7, with 8 bases that match TRBD1. J was trimmed by 2 bases and V by 0 bases; bases with no gene match: 7. CDR1 and CDR2 (germline): SGHDT, YYEEEE. The CDR3 consists of 16 residues. The CDR3 DNA follows: TGTGCCAGCAGCTTGGGAGGTCAGGGGGCTACCTACGAGCAGTACTTC. Translating it yields CASSLGGQGATYEQYF. The entire variable domain, with the rest obtained from reference TRBV5-6 and TRBJ2-7, is as follows: DAGVTQSPTHLIKTRGQQVTLRCSPKSGHDTVSWYQQALGQGPQFIFQYYEEEERQRGNFPDRFSGHQFPNYSSELNVNALLLGDSALYLCASSLGGQGATYEQYFGPGTRLTVT.

The V and J genes are TRBV6-1 and TRBJ1-4; maybe TRBD1 (5 bases). With 0 bases removed from V and 3 bases from J, the gap between germline ends came to 8 bases. CDR3 length: 15 residues. Germline assignment: CDR1 MNHNS and CDR2 SASEGT. The CDR3 here is CASSEAGGSNEKLFF. The CDR3 bases are TGTGCCAGCAGTGAAGCCGGGGGATCTAATGAAAAACTGTTTTTT.

The V and J genes are TRBV6-1 and TRBJ2-1, with TRBD2 as a possible D gene (5 bases). The CDR3 runs to 15 residues. V was pared by 8 bases and J by 11 bases, with 25 bases between. Germline CDR1 and CDR2: MNHNS and SASEGT. CDR3 amino acids: CASDYSLLFKDKQFF. In DNA form, the CDR3 reads TGTGCCAGCGACTACTCTCTCCTTTTTAAAGATAAGCAGTTCTTC.

This rearrangement joins TRBV6-5 to TRBJ2-7; the D is unclear. V was trimmed by 3 bases and J by 7 bases, leaving 13 bases between them. This CDR3 region has 13 residues. CDR1 is MNHEY, CDR2 SVGAGI, per germline. The CDR3 DNA is TGTGCCAGCAGTTATATTGAGGCTGGTGAGCAGTACTTC. It encodes CASSYIEAGEQYF.

The rearrangement uses TRBV10-3 and TRBJ2-7; 8 bases are shared with TRBD2. This CDR3 is 13 amino acids long. Germline V gives CDR1 ENHRY, CDR2 SYGVKD. The V gene end was trimmed by 7 bases and the J gene end by 7 bases; junction bases not matched to a gene: 9. This CDR3 reads CAITSPGGGEQYF. CDR3 nucleotides: TGTGCCATCACCAGCCCCGGCGGGGGGGAGCAGTACTTC.

V is TRBV6-1 and J is TRBJ2-1; D is unresolved. The CDR3 is 17 amino acids. The germline CDR1 and CDR2 sequences are MNHNS and SASEGT. The V end lost 1 base, the J end lost 4 bases, and 17 bases lay between the germline ends. This CDR3 is CASSEGAVWTEYNEQFF. The CDR3 bases are TGTGCCAGCAGTGAAGGGGCGGTCTGGACGGAATACAATGAGCAGTTCTTC.

This chain connects TRBV19 to TRBJ1-5; D remains unclear. Germline CDR1 reads LNHDA; CDR2 reads SQIVND (reference sequence). V lost 0 bases to trimming and J lost 5 bases, with 5 bases between them. This CDR3 region has 13 residues. CDR3 in DNA: TGTGCCAGTAGTATAGATCGGGATCAGCCCCAGCATTTT. It specifies CASSIDRDQPQHF.